This entry concerns a single T cell receptor (beta chain). What it recognizes is unknown. The sample comes from a study of shared clonotypes between healthy human individuals. Study in general: Per donor, three plates held CD4 naive cells, three held CD4 memory, two held CD8 naive and one held CD8 memory.

Assay used: immunoSEQ multiplex PCR; TCRdb lists only in-frame clones, some missing. Found here are 1,500,000 or so clones, approximately 98.5% of them singletons; the top ten hold 0.36%. Broader study findings: Among a few donors, roughly 5.5% of naive CD4 clonotypes were found in common.

Sample: naive CD4+ T cells sorted from blood. Indicated subset: CD45RA+ positively selected. The clonotype was recovered from a man aged 25 to 40 in good health.

Here the CDR3 DNA reads TGTGCCAGCAGCTTCCGGGACAGGGAAAGGACCCAGTACTTC. Protein product: CASSFRDRERTQYF. This rearrangement joins TRBV7-8 to TRBJ2-5; 9 nucleotides match TRBD1. The CDR3 is 14 amino acids. The germline V gene has CDR1 SGHVS and CDR2 FQNEAQ. The junction had 6 bases not matched to a gene; V was cut back by 3 bases and J by 7 bases.